One sample yielded the 28 T cell receptor beta chains listed below, sequenced in a study of T cell responses to AZD1222 COVID-19 vaccine. Assay used: immunoSEQ multiplex PCR; TCRdb lists only in-frame clones, some missing. The sample holds about 44,000 clones, about 83% seen once. Sequences were derived from peripheral blood, sampled on day 0 of AZD1222 vaccination. Source of these receptors: an adult in good health.

The chain combines TRBV4-1 with TRBJ1-2; 7 positions agree with TRBD1. The J segment lost 6 bases and the V segment lost 0 bases, leaving 10 bases of the junction unmatched. The CDR3 sequence is 16 residues long. CDR1 MGHRA and CDR2 YSYEKL come from the germline V gene. CDR3 in DNA: TGCGCCAGCAGCCAAGAACTAGCGGGAGGGGGCAATGGCTACACCTTC. Its translation: CASSQELAGGGNGYTF.

This clone has just one count. V is TRBV7-8 and J is TRBJ2-2; TRBD1 is a possible D gene (5 bases). V shed 5 bases and J shed 4 bases, with 17 bases lying between them. The germline V gene has CDR1 SGHVS and CDR2 FQNEAQ. CDR3 length: 16 residues. CDR3 coding DNA: TGTGCCAGCAGCCACAGGCCAGGGTATAGCACCGGGGAGCTGTTTTTT. Protein sequence: CASSHRPGYSTGELFF.

This rearrangement joins TRBV27 to TRBJ2-7, with D possibly being TRBD1 (5 bases). Germline V lookup: CDR1 MNHEY, CDR2 SMNVEV (reference sequence). Trimming removed 6 bases at V and 6 bases at J, with 9 bases between. The CDR3 sequence is 11 residues long. CDR3 DNA sequence: TGTGCCAGCAGATCAGGGTTCGAGCAGTACTTC. This gives the protein CASRSGFEQYF.

This chain uses TRBV7-2 with TRBJ1-1, with D maybe TRBD1 (5 bases). V was trimmed by 6 bases and J by 4 bases, leaving 18 bases between them. Germline assignment: CDR1 SGHTA and CDR2 FQGNSA. The CDR3 has 15 amino acids. This chain's CDR3 is CASRPGWGGFTEAFF. CDR3 bases: TGTGCCAGCAGACCCGGGTGGGGGGGTTTCACTGAAGCTTTCTTT. Using reference TRBV7-2 and TRBJ1-1 for the parts outside the CDR3, the full variable domain is GAGVSQSPSNKVTEKGKDVELRCDPISGHTALYWYRQSLGQGLEFLIYFQGNSAPDKSGLPSDRFSAERTGGSVSTLTIQRTQQEDSAVYLCASRPGWGGFTEAFFGQGTRLTVV.

The CDR3 region is CASSHAPRTGGYTEAFF. Written as DNA, the CDR3 is TGTGCCAGCAGCCATGCCCCTAGGACAGGGGGTTACACTGAAGCTTTCTTT. The chain joins TRBV3-1 (or the pseudogene TRBV3-2) to TRBJ1-1; 10 nucleotides match TRBD1. V lost 3 bases, J lost 3 bases, and 10 bases stayed unmatched. The CDR3 spans 17 residues. Looked up from germline, CDR1 is LGHDT and CDR2 is YNNKEL (reference sequence).

The chain couples TRBV18 to TRBJ2-7; unclear D gene. Germline V lookup: CDR1 KGHSH, CDR2 LQKENI. The V and J ends lost 3 bases and 4 bases respectively, with 4 bases between them. The length of the CDR3 is 11 residues. The CDR3: CASSPDYEQYF. CDR3 nucleotide sequence: TGTGCCAGCTCACCTGATTACGAGCAGTACTTC.

This chain links TRBV30 with TRBJ2-3; TRBD2 aligns across 9 bases. CDR3 length: 12 residues. Unmatched junction bases numbered 8, after V lost 2 bases and J lost 14 bases. The germline CDR1 and CDR2 sequences are GTSNPN and SVGIG (reference sequence). The CDR3 DNA reads TGTGCCTGGAGTACGAGACTAGCGGCACGGTATTTT. It yields the protein CAWSTRLAARYF.

The V call is TRBV5-5, the J call TRBJ1-1; 10 bases are a match to TRBD1. Trimming at V came to 5 bases and at J to 6 bases, leaving 10 bases not matched to a gene. CDR3 length: 15 amino acids. Germline CDR1 is SGHKS and CDR2 is YYEKEE (reference sequence). CDR3 region: CASRAGGQGFAEAFF. The CDR3 DNA sequence: TGTGCCAGCAGGGCGGGGGGACAGGGGTTTGCTGAAGCTTTCTTT. The whole variable domain, filled in from reference TRBV5-5 and TRBJ1-1, reads DAGVTQSPTHLIKTRGQQVTLRCSPISGHKSVSWYQQVLGQGPQFIFQYYEKEERGRGNFPDRFSARQFPNYSSELNVNALLLGDSALYLCASRAGGQGFAEAFFGQGTRLTVV.

The V call is TRBV5-1, the J call TRBJ2-2, with TRBD2 as a possible D gene (6 bases). Deletions cut 0 bases from V and 4 bases from J, with 10 bases between. This CDR3 has 15 residues. CDR1 SGHRS and CDR2 YFSETQ come from the germline V gene. The CDR3 sequence is CASSLDGGATGELFF. Here the CDR3 DNA reads TGCGCCAGCAGCTTGGACGGCGGGGCCACCGGGGAGCTGTTTTTT.

This clone was detected once. The CDR3 DNA is TGTGCCTGGAGTGGACTTTCTTTTGGGGAGACCCAGTACTTC. Its translation: CAWSGLSFGETQYF. J is TRBJ2-5 and V is TRBV30; D not certain. Germline CDR1 and CDR2: GTSNPN and SVGIG (reference sequence). The CDR3 covers 14 residues. V lost 1 base, J lost 5 bases, and 14 bases lay in between.

In its sample, this clone was seen a few times. V is TRBV7-3 and J is TRBJ1-1; maybe TRBD1 (5 bases). The CDR3 length is 14 residues. Germline V gene data show CDR1 as SGHTA and CDR2 as FQGTGA. V was shortened by 5 bases and J by 2 bases, with 12 bases between the two germline ends. CDR3 nucleotides: TGTGCCAGCAGCCTCCGGGACGGTAACACTGAAGCTTTCTTT. It yields the protein CASSLRDGNTEAFF.

The chain has TRBV29-1 and TRBJ2-7, with D tentatively TRBD2 (6 bases). Trimming took 6 bases from V and 3 from J, leaving 9 bases between them. Per germline, CDR1 SQVTM and CDR2 ANQGSEA. The length of the CDR3 is 11 residues. The CDR3 reads CSVASDYEQYF. The CDR3 nucleotides are TGCAGCGTCGCTAGCGACTACGAGCAGTACTTC.

V usage is TRBV6-5 and J usage is TRBJ2-1, with D maybe TRBD2 (5 bases). This CDR3 spans 13 amino acids. Germline V CDR1 and CDR2: MNHEY, SVGAGI. V was pared by 6 bases and J by 5 bases, with 11 bases between. The CDR3 DNA is TGTGCCAGCAGCCTCGGACTGGACAATGAGCAGTTCTTC. Protein: CASSLGLDNEQFF.

This chain uses TRBV2 with TRBJ2-7; 7 bases map to TRBD1. Germline CDR1 reads SNHLY; CDR2 reads FYNNEI. CDR3 length: 15 residues. V was clipped by 2 bases and J by 2 bases; unmatched bases: 6. DNA for the CDR3: TGTGCCAGCAGTGAATCTTGGGACAGTGCCTACGAGCAGTACTTC. Residues: CASSESWDSAYEQYF.

This chain uses TRBV15 with TRBJ1-1, with D hard to call. V dropped 0 bases and J dropped 1 base, with 3 bases sitting between them. CDR3 length: 13 amino acids. CDR1 is LNHNV, CDR2 YYDKDF, per germline (reference sequence). The CDR3 is CATSREGNTEAFF. The CDR3 DNA sequence: TGTGCCACCAGCAGAGAAGGGAACACTGAAGCTTTCTTT.

The rearrangement links TRBV19 to TRBJ2-1, with 8 nucleotides matching TRBD2. Per germline, CDR1 LNHDA and CDR2 SQIVND (reference sequence). J gave up 0 bases and V 2 bases, and 6 bases lay outside the gene matches. This CDR3 region has 17 residues. CDR3 region: CASSINGGGLSYNEQFF. The CDR3 coding sequence is TGTGCCAGTAGTATAAATGGCGGGGGGCTCTCCTACAATGAGCAGTTCTTC.

The chain links TRBV15 to TRBJ2-1; D may correspond to TRBD1 or TRBD2 (6 bases each). V lost 1 base to trimming and J lost 7 bases, with 17 bases between them. CDR1 LNHNV and CDR2 YYDKDF come from the germline V gene (reference sequence). CDR3 length equals 16 residues. CDR3 in amino acids: CATSRAGEQGKNEQFF. The CDR3 DNA follows: TGTGCCACCAGCAGAGCGGGGGAACAGGGTAAGAATGAGCAGTTCTTC.

About this clone itself: Other DNA sequences from this sample encode an identical CDR3 as well. V and J are TRBV5-1 and TRBJ2-7; possibly TRBD1 for D (6 bases). V was trimmed by 0 bases and J by 3 bases, leaving 19 bases between them. The CDR3 has 17 residues. In germline, CDR1 is SGHRS, CDR2 YFSETQ. The CDR3 nucleotides read TGCGCCAGCAGCTTGGGGGGGCAGGGGAAGGGAGACTACGAGCAGTACTTC. Translated: CASSLGGQGKGDYEQYF.

The chain uses TRBV3-1 (or the pseudogene TRBV3-2) and TRBJ2-1, with 7 bases identical to TRBD2. The CDR3 totals 16 residues. Trimming at V came to 0 bases and at J to 3 bases, leaving 5 bases not matched to a gene. From germline, CDR1 is LGHDT and CDR2 YNNKEL (reference sequence). CDR3 region: CASSQDLSGNYNEQFF. Written as DNA, the CDR3 is TGTGCCAGCAGCCAAGATCTAAGCGGGAACTACAATGAGCAGTTCTTC.

This chain connects TRBV4-2 to TRBJ1-4; D ambiguous. The CDR3 has 13 residues. Germline values: CDR1 LGHNA, CDR2 YNFKEQ. V was cut by 1 base and J by 7 bases, with 7 bases left in between. For the CDR3, the DNA is TGTGCCAGCAGCCAAGGGAGCTCTGAAAAACTGTTTTTT. Residues: CASSQGSSEKLFF.

The chain combines TRBV18 with TRBJ2-7, with 10 bases fitting TRBD1. The CDR3 runs to 14 residues. Germline V gene sequence: CDR1 KGHSH, CDR2 LQKENI. J gave up 5 bases and V 3 bases, and 4 bases lay outside the gene matches. The chain's CDR3 is CASSPQDRGDEQYF. The CDR3 DNA reads as TGTGCCAGCTCACCCCAGGACAGGGGGGACGAGCAGTACTTC.

The V and J genes are TRBV5-1 and TRBJ1-5, with 9 bases aligning to TRBD1. The CDR3 totals 15 residues. Germline values: CDR1 SGHRS, CDR2 YFSETQ. After removal of 5 bases from V and 3 bases from J, the junction contained 6 bases not matched to a gene. The CDR3 protein is CASSSGTGFNQPQHF. DNA for the CDR3: TGCGCCAGCAGTTCCGGGACAGGGTTCAATCAGCCCCAGCATTTT.

V usage is TRBV2 and J usage is TRBJ1-5; 7 bases map to TRBD1. The ends lost 3 bases at V and 6 bases at J; junction bases unmatched: 17. This CDR3 has 18 amino acids. Germline CDR1 and CDR2: SNHLY and FYNNEI. Written as DNA, the CDR3 is TGTGCCAGCAGTGAGGGGGCAGGGGGTGCGCGAACACTTCAGCCCCAGCATTTT. Its translation is CASSEGAGGARTLQPQHF.

The CDR3 loop reads CASSQAPGTEQFF. The CDR3 DNA reads TGCGCCAGCAGCCAAGCCCCCGGGACTGAGCAGTTCTTC. V and J are TRBV4-3 and TRBJ2-1; either TRBD1 or TRBD2 may supply D (5 bases each). Trimming shortened V by 1 base and J by 9 bases, and 10 bases separated the two germline ends. CDR1 and CDR2 (germline): LGHNA, YSLEER. CDR3 length: 13 residues.

The chain recombines TRBV6-6 with TRBJ1-5; no clear D gene. With 5 bases removed from V and 0 bases from J, the gap between germline ends came to 5 bases. Germline V CDR1 and CDR2: MNHNY, SVGAGI (reference sequence). CDR3 length: 13 amino acids. The CDR3 coding sequence is TGTGCCAGCAGTCCCGGTAGCAATCAGCCCCAGCATTTT. Translated: CASSPGSNQPQHF.

The rearrangement uses TRBV2 and TRBJ2-1, with 8 bases identical to TRBD1. Germline V gene sequence: CDR1 SNHLY, CDR2 FYNNEI. Trimming at V came to 2 bases and at J to 7 bases, leaving 4 bases not matched to a gene. CDR3 size: 14 residues. In DNA, the CDR3 is TGTGCCAGCAGTGAAAACAGACAGGGGAATGAGCAGTTCTTC. This gives the protein CASSENRQGNEQFF.

The genes are TRBV6-6 and TRBJ1-3; D not certain. The CDR3 extends over 12 amino acids. Trimming cost V 0 bases and J 8 bases, with 5 bases left between them. CDR1 and CDR2 from the germline V gene are MNHNY and SVGAGI (reference sequence). Here the CDR3 DNA reads TGTGCCAGCAGTTACTCTCAGGACACCATATATTTT. Residues: CASSYSQDTIYF.

This chain uses TRBV5-1 with TRBJ2-6; 7 bases are shared with TRBD1. The CDR3 totals 15 residues. The germline CDR1 and CDR2 sequences are SGHRS and YFSETQ. The V and J ends lost 4 bases and 2 bases, in that order; junction bases with no gene match: 3. The DNA of the CDR3 is TGCGCCAGCAGCGGGGACAGAGCTGGGGCCAACGTCCTGACTTTC. Protein: CASSGDRAGANVLTF. The whole variable domain, filled in from reference TRBV5-1 and TRBJ2-6, reads KAGVTQTPRYLIKTRGQQVTLSCSPISGHRSVSWYQQTPGQGLQFLFEYFSETQRNKGNFPGRFSGRQFSNSRSEMNVSTLELGDSALYLCASSGDRAGANVLTFGAGSRLTVL.